These T cell receptor beta chains were read from a single sample in a study of T cell responses to AZD1222 COVID-19 vaccine. Sequenced by immunoSEQ multiplex PCR; TCRdb stores in-frame clones only, minus some. The profile covers about 69,000 clones, with 70% to 90% appearing a single time and about 2.5% taken by the ten largest. Sequencing used peripheral blood, obtained on day 0 of AZD1222 vaccination. The receptors originated from an adult in good health. Both conserved end residues are part of each CDR3. The D gene is left open where the match is weak. Rows give clone size only sometimes, using once, few, many, or a class for an expanded clone.

abundance	v_gene	d_gene	j_gene	CDR3aa	CDR3nt
NA	TRBV19	TRBD1	TRBJ1-4	CASSADHRGREKLFF	TGTGCCAGTAGTGCTGACCACAGGGGCCGTGAAAAACTGTTTTTT
NA	TRBV28	NA	TRBJ2-7	CASSPTWDKLFEQYF	TGTGCCAGCAGTCCCACTTGGGACAAGCTATTCGAGCAGTACTTC
NA	TRBV2	NA	TRBJ2-1	CASSKGGYNEQFF	TGTGCCAGCAGTAAAGGGGGTTACAATGAGCAGTTCTTC
few	TRBV6-1	TRBD1	TRBJ1-4	CASSGGQEFYPTNEKLFF	TGTGCCAGCAGTGGGGGACAGGAGTTTTATCCAACTAATGAAAAACTGTTTTTT
NA	TRBV6-4	NA	TRBJ2-3	CASSDGGASTDTQYF	TGTGCCAGCAGTGATGGCGGGGCTAGCACAGATACGCAGTATTTT
NA	TRBV7-9	TRBD2	TRBJ2-1	CASSLDGTSGILFNNEQFF	TGTGCCAGCAGCTTAGACGGTACTAGCGGTATCTTGTTTAACAATGAGCAGTTCTTC
NA	TRBV2	TRBD2	TRBJ2-1	CASSERTSGSLEQFF	TGTGCCAGCAGTGAGAGGACTAGCGGGAGCCTTGAGCAGTTCTTC
NA	TRBV28	NA	TRBJ1-2	CASSSVIRVLEYGYTF	TGTGCCAGCAGTTCCGTCATCCGGGTTTTGGAGTATGGCTACACCTTC
NA	TRBV7-8	TRBD2	TRBJ2-3	CASSSRLAGGLDTQYF	TGTGCCAGCAGCTCACGACTAGCGGGGGGCCTAGATACGCAGTATTTT
NA	TRBV30	TRBD1	TRBJ1-5	CAWSVRRDRVPNQPQHF	TGTGCCTGGAGTGTAAGGCGGGACAGGGTCCCCAATCAGCCCCAGCATTTT
NA	TRBV28	NA	TRBJ1-2	CASSTSGPPAWGYTF	NA
NA	TRBV2	NA	TRBJ1-5	CASSGQYSNQPQHF	TGTGCCAGCAGCGGACAGTATAGCAATCAGCCCCAGCATTTT
NA	TRBV3-1/TRBV3-2	NA	TRBJ2-7	CASSPTEGGRRTLYEQYF	TGTGCCAGCAGCCCGACGGAGGGTGGCAGGCGAACCCTCTACGAGCAGTACTTC
NA	TRBV18	NA	TRBJ1-4	CASSPPNAATNEKLFF	TGTGCCAGCTCACCACCGAATGCTGCAACTAATGAAAAACTGTTTTTT
NA	TRBV24-1	NA	TRBJ1-2	CATSDPTGNYGYTF	TGTGCCACCAGTGATCCCACAGGGAACTATGGCTACACCTTC
NA	TRBV25-1	TRBD2	TRBJ2-1	CASSVSGSSYNEQFF	TGTGCCAGCAGTGTTAGCGGGAGCTCCTACAATGAGCAGTTCTTC
few	TRBV28	NA	TRBJ1-5	CASRLGGSPVHQHF	TGTGCCAGCAGACTCGGTGGCAGTCCGGTCCACCAGCATTTT
NA	TRBV19	TRBD2	TRBJ2-2	CASTSPAGGKGGELFF	TGTGCCAGTACCTCCCCCGCGGGGGGGAAGGGCGGGGAGCTGTTTTTT
once	TRBV4-1	NA	TRBJ2-1	CASSISRGPIVNEQFF	TGCGCCAGCAGCATCAGTAGGGGACCGATTGTCAATGAGCAGTTCTTC
once	TRBV18	TRBD1	TRBJ2-1	CASSPRTGDNEQFF	TGTGCCAGCTCACCAAGGACAGGGGACAATGAGCAGTTCTTC
NA	TRBV28	NA	TRBJ1-2	CASSSTDYGYTF	TGTGCCAGCAGTTCGACGGATTATGGCTACACCTTC
NA	TRBV6-5	TRBD1	TRBJ2-1	CASTPTGTGVNEQFF	TGTGCCAGCACCCCCACCGGGACAGGGGTTAATGAGCAGTTCTTC
NA	TRBV12-3/TRBV12-4	TRBD2	TRBJ2-5	CASSWGGRETQYF	TGTGCCAGCAGTTGGGGGGGAAGGGAGACCCAGTACTTC
NA	TRBV6-5	TRBD1	TRBJ2-5	CASSWRTGLAETQYF	TGTGCCAGCAGTTGGAGGACAGGGCTCGCGGAGACCCAGTACTTC
NA	TRBV4-2	TRBD2	TRBJ2-1	CASSQDASGSTEQFF	TGTGCCAGCAGCCAAGACGCTAGCGGGAGTACCGAGCAGTTCTTC
NA	TRBV29-1	NA	TRBJ2-5	CSGNRVGETQYF	TGCAGCGGAAACAGGGTGGGGGAGACCCAGTACTTC
NA	TRBV19	TRBD1	TRBJ2-1	CASTSRGTYNEQFF	TGTGCCAGCACCTCCAGGGGGACCTACAATGAGCAGTTCTTC
NA	TRBV28	TRBD1	TRBJ1-2	CASRLQGGNYGYTF	TGTGCCAGCAGGTTACAGGGGGGAAACTATGGCTACACCTTC
NA	TRBV24-1	NA	TRBJ1-2	CATSDLSLNYGYTF	TGTGCCACCAGTGATTTGTCGTTGAACTATGGCTACACCTTC
NA	TRBV11-3	NA	TRBJ1-4	CASSFGGPEKLFF	TGTGCCAGCAGCTTTGGGGGGCCCGAAAAACTGTTTTTT
few	TRBV6-5	NA	TRBJ1-1	CASRDQLGNTEAFF	TGTGCCAGCCGCGACCAGTTAGGGAACACTGAAGCTTTCTTT
NA	TRBV7-2	NA	TRBJ2-3	CASSLLAGTDTQYF	TGTGCCAGCAGCTTACTCGCGGGCACAGATACGCAGTATTTT
NA	TRBV7-2	TRBD2	TRBJ2-1	CASSLPGLAGGGQFF	TGTGCCAGCAGCCTACCGGGACTAGCGGGAGGAGGGCAGTTCTTC